Below are 7 T cell receptor beta chains sequenced from a single sample in a study of T cell responses to AZD1222 COVID-19 vaccine. Clones were sequenced by immunoSEQ multiplex PCR, and TCRdb holds only the in-frame ones, with some missing. The sample carries about 100,000 clones, 80% to 95% recorded once. Specimen: peripheral blood, collected on day 0 of AZD1222 vaccination. The receptor set was obtained from an adult in good health.

This clone showed up just a few times. V gene TRBV19 combines with J gene TRBJ1-1; 12 bases fit TRBD1. The ends lost 3 bases at V and 9 bases at J; junction bases unmatched: 8. The CDR3 contains 15 residues. From germline, CDR1 is LNHDA and CDR2 SQIVND (reference sequence). The CDR3 region is CASSIDGRDRGQAFF. The CDR3 bases are TGTGCCAGTAGTATCGACGGCCGGGACAGGGGGCAAGCTTTCTTT.

The chain joins TRBV19 to TRBJ2-2; D might be TRBD2 (6 bases). The germline gives CDR1 LNHDA, CDR2 SQIVND (reference sequence). Trimming pared 7 bases from V and 4 bases from J, leaving 13 bases between. This CDR3 is built from 14 residues. The CDR3 DNA follows: TGTGCCAGTACCTTGGGACTCCCCACCGGGGAGCTGTTTTTT. This translates into CASTLGLPTGELFF.

The genes are TRBV3-1 (or the pseudogene TRBV3-2) and TRBJ2-7, with 9 bases identical to TRBD1. There are 14 residues in the CDR3. CDR1 and CDR2 (germline): LGHDT, YNNKEL (reference sequence). The ends lost 0 bases at V and 6 bases at J; junction bases unmatched: 3. CDR3 DNA: TGTGCCAGCAGCCAAGAACAGGGGGCCGGCGAGCAGTACTTC. Translating it yields CASSQEQGAGEQYF.

The chain joins TRBV30 to TRBJ2-4; maybe TRBD1 (6 bases). V was trimmed by 0 bases and J by 6 bases, leaving 9 bases between them. The CDR3 is 13 amino acids. Germline V gene sequence: CDR1 GTSNPN, CDR2 SVGIG (reference sequence). CDR3 DNA: TGTGCCTGGAGTGTTGGCAGGGGAAACATTCAGTACTTC. Its protein is CAWSVGRGNIQYF.

The chain carries TRBV10-3 and TRBJ1-1; no clear D. Germline CDR1 is ENHRY and CDR2 is SYGVKD. The CDR3 has 15 residues. V dropped 10 bases and J dropped 3 bases, with 21 bases sitting between them. The CDR3 is CASAFGDTWDTEAFF. The CDR3 region has the DNA TGTGCCAGCGCGTTCGGCGATACTTGGGACACTGAAGCTTTCTTT.

This clone was seen a single time. The genes are TRBV6-1 and TRBJ2-1, with 11 bases aligning to TRBD2. Germline-derived CDR1 and CDR2 are MNHNS and SASEGT. V lost 3 bases to trimming and J lost 4 bases; unmatched junction nucleotides: 8. The CDR3 totals 17 residues. The CDR3 reads CASSEGSGLAEYNEQFF. CDR3 nucleotide sequence: TGTGCCAGCAGTGAGGGTTCGGGACTAGCGGAGTACAATGAGCAGTTCTTC.

The V gene is TRBV21-1, the J gene TRBJ2-1; the D call TRBD2 from the table was never checked on the DNA. TRBV21-1 is assigned pseudogene status. This CDR3 contains 16 residues. In DNA form, the CDR3 reads TGTGCCAGCAGCAAAGAGAGGGCGACCCCCTACAATGAGCAGTTCTTC. It is translated as CASSKERATPYNEQFF.